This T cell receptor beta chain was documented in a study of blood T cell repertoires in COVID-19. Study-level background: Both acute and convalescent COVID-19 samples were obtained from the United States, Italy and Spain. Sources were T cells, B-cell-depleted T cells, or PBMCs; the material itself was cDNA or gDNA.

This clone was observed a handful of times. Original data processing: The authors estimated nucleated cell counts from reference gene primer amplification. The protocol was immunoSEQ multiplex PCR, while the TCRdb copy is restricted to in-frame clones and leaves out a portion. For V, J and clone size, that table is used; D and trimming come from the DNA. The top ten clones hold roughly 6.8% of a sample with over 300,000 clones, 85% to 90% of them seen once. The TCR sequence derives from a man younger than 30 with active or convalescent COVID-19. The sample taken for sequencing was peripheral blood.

CDR3 amino acids: CASRSDRDQVVPYEQYF. For the CDR3, the DNA is TGTGCCAGCAGATCCGACAGGGACCAGGTTGTTCCCTACGAGCAGTACTTC. The chain employs TRBV28 and TRBJ2-7; TRBD1 aligns across 7 bases. In germline, CDR1 is MDHEN, CDR2 SYDVKM. CDR3 length: 17 residues. The ends lost 6 bases at V and 2 bases at J; junction bases unmatched: 16.